These T cell receptor beta chains were read from a single sample in a study of cytomegalovirus exposure and HLA in healthy donors. Sequencing used immunoSEQ multiplex PCR; TCRdb keeps in-frame clones, though not all of them. The sample holds about 130,000 clones, over 60% seen once. The sample comprised PBMCs. The receptors shown here come from an older woman in good health and CMV-seronegative. Each CDR3 is given with its conserved first and last residue. Each record gives: J gene, V gene, CDR3 protein.

j_call: TRBJ2-1
v_call: TRBV28
cdr3_aa: CASSYPDEQFF

j_call: TRBJ2-1
v_call: TRBV4-1
cdr3_aa: CASSQREYSYNEQFF

j_call: TRBJ2-6
v_call: TRBV7-8
cdr3_aa: CASTHSRGYGANVLTF

j_call: TRBJ2-3
v_call: TRBV7-9
cdr3_aa: CSSSFGLAGGTDTQYF

j_call: TRBJ1-2
v_call: TRBV28
cdr3_aa: CASSPRDRALYGYTF

j_call: TRBJ1-3
v_call: TRBV7-3
cdr3_aa: CASSILAGSGNTIYF

j_call: TRBJ1-1
v_call: TRBV28
cdr3_aa: CASSLWTRGEAFF

j_call: TRBJ2-1
v_call: TRBV28
cdr3_aa: CASSQLAGEQFF

j_call: TRBJ2-2
v_call: TRBV19
cdr3_aa: CASRTRGRNTGELFF

j_call: TRBJ2-1
v_call: TRBV28
cdr3_aa: CASSLDGGGALEQFF

j_call: TRBJ1-4
v_call: TRBV5-1
cdr3_aa: CASSLADSYGEKLFF

j_call: TRBJ2-2
v_call: TRBV6-5
cdr3_aa: CASSSRTSGGFGELFF

j_call: TRBJ1-2
v_call: TRBV11-2
cdr3_aa: CASSSTDRAGGYTF

j_call: TRBJ1-6
v_call: TRBV6-4
cdr3_aa: CARQGQTVFECNSPLHF

j_call: TRBJ1-1
v_call: TRBV6-5
cdr3_aa: CASSEVGGLKAFF

j_call: TRBJ2-3
v_call: TRBV28
cdr3_aa: CASGDTNIDTQYF

j_call: TRBJ2-1
v_call: TRBV7-3
cdr3_aa: CASSKSRAYNEQFF

j_call: TRBJ1-1
v_call: TRBV9
cdr3_aa: CASGVGPDTEAFF

j_call: TRBJ1-1
v_call: TRBV9
cdr3_aa: CASSEDRWGTEAFF

j_call: TRBJ1-5
v_call: TRBV7-8
cdr3_aa: CASSGTGVDQPQHF

j_call: TRBJ1-1
v_call: TRBV2
cdr3_aa: CASRKQTGQFEAFF

j_call: TRBJ1-1
v_call: TRBV29-1
cdr3_aa: CSVERNTEAFF

j_call: TRBJ1-5
v_call: TRBV5-6
cdr3_aa: CASSLAGAGQPQHF

j_call: TRBJ1-1
v_call: TRBV11-3
cdr3_aa: CASSQRPNTEAFF

j_call: TRBJ2-7
v_call: TRBV4-1
cdr3_aa: CASSQSVWREQYF

j_call: TRBJ1-2
v_call: TRBV7-9
cdr3_aa: CATQGIQGTREYGYTF

j_call: TRBJ2-2
v_call: TRBV5-1
cdr3_aa: CASSPRGPNTGELFF

j_call: TRBJ2-1
v_call: TRBV27
cdr3_aa: CASRRLAGADEQFF

j_call: TRBJ1-1
v_call: TRBV18
cdr3_aa: CASSPRRGTMNTEAFF

j_call: TRBJ2-5
v_call: TRBV15
cdr3_aa: CATSRGASRETQYF

j_call: TRBJ2-5
v_call: TRBV27
cdr3_aa: CASSLFGAGKGLGETQYF

j_call: TRBJ2-7
v_call: TRBV7-9
cdr3_aa: CASSPGQEEGEQYF

j_call: TRBJ1-2
v_call: TRBV4-1
cdr3_aa: CASSQPNKANYGYTF

j_call: TRBJ1-3
v_call: TRBV28
cdr3_aa: CASRMDWQVGNTIYF

j_call: TRBJ2-3
v_call: TRBV21-1
cdr3_aa: CASSPTVASGMSTDTQYF

j_call: TRBJ2-7
v_call: TRBV28
cdr3_aa: CASSLRDRGSYEQYF

j_call: TRBJ1-2
v_call: TRBV28
cdr3_aa: CASTFTGLYGYTF

j_call: TRBJ2-3
v_call: TRBV5-1
cdr3_aa: CASYERPSTDTQYF

j_call: TRBJ2-3
v_call: TRBV11-2
cdr3_aa: CASSLELAWRGTQYF

j_call: TRBJ1-2
v_call: TRBV28
cdr3_aa: CASGTNLRGYTF

j_call: TRBJ1-2
v_call: TRBV2
cdr3_aa: CASSAEQGSGYTF

j_call: TRBJ1-6
v_call: TRBV9
cdr3_aa: CASSGGLSSYNSPLHF

j_call: TRBJ2-7
v_call: TRBV19
cdr3_aa: CASRYGDEQYF

j_call: TRBJ1-1
v_call: TRBV4-1
cdr3_aa: CASSPTRGGAMNTEAFF